This T cell receptor (beta chain) was sequenced for a study of T cell responses to AZD1222 COVID-19 vaccine. Profiled with immunoSEQ multiplex PCR; TCRdb holds only in-frame clones, not every one. Counted here are 70,000 to 75,000 clones, about 78% occurring once; the ten biggest clones make up about 51%. V gave up 3 bases and J gave up 1 base, with 13 bases separating them. The CDR3 has 15 amino acids. Germline assignment: CDR1 ENHRY and CDR2 SYGVKD. Sequencing used peripheral blood, obtained 28 days after the second AZD1222 dose. This receptor was obtained from an adult who received the AZD1222 COVID-19 vaccine. The rearrangement links TRBV10-3 to TRBJ2-7; TRBD2 might be the D (5 bases). DNA for the CDR3: TGTGCCATCAGTGACCCGGGGTTTAGTTCCTACGAGCAGTACTTC. It specifies CAISDPGFSSYEQYF.